The rows below give T cell receptor beta chains drawn from one sample of a study of blood T cell repertoires in COVID-19. Clones were sequenced by immunoSEQ multiplex PCR, and TCRdb holds only the in-frame ones, with some missing. Found here are approximately 130,000 clones, approximately 85% of them singletons; the top ten hold approximately 4.3%. The sample was peripheral blood. These TCRs come from a human donor in a cohort sampled during active COVID-19. Both conserved end residues are part of each CDR3. The D gene is left open where the match is weak. Clone size is given for some rows only: seen once, a few or many times, or a class if the clone is expanded.

clone_size	d_call	v_call	j_call	cdr3_aa	cdr3_nt
-	-	TRBV7-6	TRBJ2-7	CASSLVLGDEQYF	TGTGCCAGCAGCTTAGTTTTAGGGGACGAGCAGTACTTC
-	-	TRBV27	TRBJ2-2	CASGGGLLGGGELFF	TGTGCCTCTGGGGGAGGTCTCTTGGGTGGCGGGGAGCTGTTTTTT
few	-	TRBV7-9	TRBJ1-4	CASSLLGANEKLFF	TGTGCCAGCAGCTTGCTAGGTGCCAATGAAAAACTGTTTTTT
-	-	TRBV19	TRBJ1-2	CASTIRPGESVVGYTF	TGTGCCAGTACCATCCGCCCGGGGGAGTCCGTGGTCGGCTACACCTTC
few	-	TRBV7-2	TRBJ1-4	CASGGGEKLFF	TGTGCCAGCGGGGGGGGAGAAAAACTGTTTTTT
-	-	TRBV25-1	TRBJ2-1	CASSEYIQYNEQFF	TGTGCCAGCAGTGAATATATACAGTACAATGAGCAGTTCTTC
-	-	TRBV30	TRBJ1-2	CAWYYGDYGYTF	TGTGCCTGGTATTACGGAGACTATGGCTACACCTTC
-	TRBD2	TRBV5-4	TRBJ2-3	CASSLSGLPDTQYF	TGTGCCAGCAGCCTCTCGGGACTACCCGATACGCAGTATTTT
-	TRBD1	TRBV27	TRBJ2-7	CAGYRQGGPYEQYF	TGTGCCGGGTACCGACAGGGGGGACCCTACGAGCAGTACTTC
once	TRBD1	TRBV3-1/TRBV3-2	TRBJ1-2	CASSRVDREVYGYTF	TGTGCCAGCAGCCGGGTGGACAGGGAGGTCTATGGCTACACCTTC
-	-	TRBV5-1	TRBJ1-1	CASSFETGLGEAFF	TGCGCCAGCAGCTTTGAAACGGGTTTGGGTGAAGCTTTCTTT
-	TRBD2	TRBV3-1/TRBV3-2	TRBJ2-3	CASSPERGRDTQYF	TGTGCCAGCAGCCCCGAGCGGGGGCGGGATACGCAGTATTTT
-	-	TRBV15	TRBJ2-2	CATSPTRIAANTGELFF	TGTGCCACCAGCCCAACGCGGATAGCGGCGAACACCGGGGAGCTGTTTTTT
-	TRBD2	TRBV4-3	TRBJ2-1	CASSQGLAGVVREQFF	TGCGCCAGCAGCCAAGGACTAGCGGGAGTAGTCCGTGAGCAGTTCTTC
-	TRBD1	TRBV5-1	TRBJ1-1	CASSEGAGNTEAFF	TGCGCCAGCAGCGAGGGGGCAGGGAACACTGAAGCTTTCTTT
-	-	TRBV6-2/TRBV6-3	TRBJ2-1	CASSYDAVNSYNEQFF	TGTGCCAGCAGTTACGATGCGGTCAACTCCTACAATGAGCAGTTCTTC
-	-	TRBV5-6	TRBJ1-3	CASSLGQVSSGNTIYF	TGTGCCAGCAGCTTGGGCCAGGTCAGCTCTGGAAACACCATATATTTT
-	TRBD1	TRBV5-4	TRBJ1-1	CASSLEGGAYTEAFF	TGTGCCAGCAGCTTGGAAGGGGGCGCGTATACTGAAGCTTTCTTT
-	TRBD1	TRBV13	TRBJ1-1	CASSLVRRTGWGEDTEAFF	TGTGCCAGCAGCTTAGTGCGGAGGACAGGGTGGGGGGAAGACACTGAAGCTTTCTTT
-	TRBD2	TRBV5-1	TRBJ2-2	CASSWTGTTNTGELFF	TGCGCCAGCAGCTGGACCGGGACTACAAACACCGGGGAGCTGTTTTTT
few	-	TRBV12-5	TRBJ1-1	CASGLRGVNPEAFF	TGTGCTAGTGGTTTGCGCGGGGTCAACCCTGAAGCTTTCTTT
-	-	TRBV11-2	TRBJ2-2	CASKQGGRGTGELFF	TGTGCCAGCAAACAAGGCGGCCGGGGCACCGGGGAGCTGTTTTTT
-	-	TRBV4-3	TRBJ1-2	CASSQSQGGDYGYTF	TGCGCCAGCAGCCAGTCCCAGGGAGGGGACTATGGCTACACCTTC
-	-	TRBV6-2/TRBV6-3	TRBJ1-2	CASSKHHNYGYTF	TGTGCCAGCAGCAAACATCATAACTATGGCTACACCTTC
-	TRBD1	TRBV19	TRBJ1-5	CASRDRGHVGNQPQHF	TGTGCAAGTAGGGACAGGGGGCACGTTGGCAATCAGCCCCAGCATTTT